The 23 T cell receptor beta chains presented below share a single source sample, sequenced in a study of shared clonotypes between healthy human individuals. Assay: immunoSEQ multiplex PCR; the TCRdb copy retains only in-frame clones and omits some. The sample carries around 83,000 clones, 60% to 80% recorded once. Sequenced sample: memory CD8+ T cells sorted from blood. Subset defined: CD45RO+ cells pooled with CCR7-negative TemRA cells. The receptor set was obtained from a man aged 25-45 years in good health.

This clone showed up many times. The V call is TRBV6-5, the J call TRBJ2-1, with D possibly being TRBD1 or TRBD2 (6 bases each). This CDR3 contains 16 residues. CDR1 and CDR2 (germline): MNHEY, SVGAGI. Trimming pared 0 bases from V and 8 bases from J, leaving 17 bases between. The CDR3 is CASSYSASDGGHEQFF. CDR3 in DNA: TGTGCCAGCAGTTACTCAGCTAGCGACGGGGGCCATGAGCAGTTCTTC.

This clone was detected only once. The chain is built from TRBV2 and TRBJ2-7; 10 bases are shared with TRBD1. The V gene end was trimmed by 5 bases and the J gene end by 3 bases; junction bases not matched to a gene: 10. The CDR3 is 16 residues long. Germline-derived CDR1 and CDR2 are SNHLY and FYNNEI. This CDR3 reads CASSQMGTGEGYEQYF. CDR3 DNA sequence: TGTGCCAGCAGTCAAATGGGGACAGGGGAGGGCTACGAGCAGTACTTC. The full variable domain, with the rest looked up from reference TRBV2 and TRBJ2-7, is EPEVTQTPSHQVTQMGQEVILRCVPISNHLYFYWYRQILGQKVEFLVSFYNNEISEKSEIFDDQFSVERPDGSNFTLKIRSTKLEDSAMYFCASSQMGTGEGYEQYFGPGTRLTVT.

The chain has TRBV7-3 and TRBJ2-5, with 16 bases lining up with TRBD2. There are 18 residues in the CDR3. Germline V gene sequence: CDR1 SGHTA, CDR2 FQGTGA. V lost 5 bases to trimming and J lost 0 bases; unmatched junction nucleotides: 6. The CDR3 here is CASSPGTSGRADQETQYF. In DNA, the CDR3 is TGTGCCAGCAGCCCTGGGACTAGCGGGAGGGCCGACCAAGAGACCCAGTACTTC.

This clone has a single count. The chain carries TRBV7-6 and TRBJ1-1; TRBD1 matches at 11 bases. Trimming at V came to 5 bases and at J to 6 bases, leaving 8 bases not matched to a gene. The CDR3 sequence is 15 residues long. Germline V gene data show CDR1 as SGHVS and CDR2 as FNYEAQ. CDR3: CASSLPGQGAAEAFF. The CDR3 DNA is TGTGCCAGCAGCCTACCCGGACAGGGGGCCGCTGAAGCTTTCTTT.

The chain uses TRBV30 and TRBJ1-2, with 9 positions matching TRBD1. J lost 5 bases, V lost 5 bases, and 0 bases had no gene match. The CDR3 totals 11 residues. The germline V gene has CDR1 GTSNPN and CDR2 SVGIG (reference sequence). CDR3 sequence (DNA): TGTGCCTGGGACAGGGGGTATGGCTACACCTTC. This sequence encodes CAWDRGYGYTF.

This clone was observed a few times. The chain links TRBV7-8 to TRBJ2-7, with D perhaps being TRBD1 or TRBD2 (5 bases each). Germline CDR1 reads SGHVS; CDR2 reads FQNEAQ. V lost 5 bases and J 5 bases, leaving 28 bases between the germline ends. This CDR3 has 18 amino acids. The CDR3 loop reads CASSPLGAKGRVYHEQYF. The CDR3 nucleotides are TGTGCCAGCAGCCCTCTAGGGGCCAAGGGACGGGTCTACCACGAGCAGTACTTC.

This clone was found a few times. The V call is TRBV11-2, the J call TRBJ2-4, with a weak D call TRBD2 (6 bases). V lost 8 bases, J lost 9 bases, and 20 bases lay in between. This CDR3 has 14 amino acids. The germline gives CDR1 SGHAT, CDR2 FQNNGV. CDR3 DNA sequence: TGTGCCAGCCTAGGAGGGGCGCAGGGTTCCATTCAGTACTTC. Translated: CASLGGAQGSIQYF.

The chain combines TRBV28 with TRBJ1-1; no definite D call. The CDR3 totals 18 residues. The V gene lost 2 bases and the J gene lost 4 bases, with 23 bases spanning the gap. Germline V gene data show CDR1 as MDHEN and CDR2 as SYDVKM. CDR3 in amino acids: CASSLPFNTPTAFTEAFF. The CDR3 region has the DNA TGTGCCAGCAGTTTACCCTTTAATACTCCGACGGCCTTCACTGAAGCTTTCTTT. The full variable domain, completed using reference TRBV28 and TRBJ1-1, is DVKVTQSSRYLVKRTGEKVFLECVQDMDHENMFWYRQDPGLGLRLIYFSYDVKMKEKGDIPEGYSVSREKKERFSLILESASTNQTSMYLCASSLPFNTPTAFTEAFFGQGTRLTVV.

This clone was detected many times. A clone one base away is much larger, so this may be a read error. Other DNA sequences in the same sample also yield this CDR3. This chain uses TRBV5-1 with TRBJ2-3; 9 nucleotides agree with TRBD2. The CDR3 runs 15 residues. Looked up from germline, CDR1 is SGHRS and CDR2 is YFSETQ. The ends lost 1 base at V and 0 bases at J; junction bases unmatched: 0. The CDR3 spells CASSLTSGSTDTQYF. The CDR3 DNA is TGCGCCAGCAGCTTGACTAGCGGGAGCACAGATACGCAGTATTTT.

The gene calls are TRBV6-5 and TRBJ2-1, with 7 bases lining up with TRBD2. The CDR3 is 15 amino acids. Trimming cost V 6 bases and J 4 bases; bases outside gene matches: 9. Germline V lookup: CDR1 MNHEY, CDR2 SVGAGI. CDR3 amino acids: CASRPGGAGYNEQFF. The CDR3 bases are TGTGCCAGCAGACCCGGGGGAGCGGGATACAATGAGCAGTTCTTC.

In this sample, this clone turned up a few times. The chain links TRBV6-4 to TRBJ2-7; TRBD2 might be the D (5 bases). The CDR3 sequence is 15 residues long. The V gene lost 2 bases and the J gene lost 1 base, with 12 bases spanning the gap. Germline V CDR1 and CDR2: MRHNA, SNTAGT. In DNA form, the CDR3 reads TGTGCCAGCAGTGACCCGAAGGGAGATTCCTACGAGCAGTACTTC. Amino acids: CASSDPKGDSYEQYF.

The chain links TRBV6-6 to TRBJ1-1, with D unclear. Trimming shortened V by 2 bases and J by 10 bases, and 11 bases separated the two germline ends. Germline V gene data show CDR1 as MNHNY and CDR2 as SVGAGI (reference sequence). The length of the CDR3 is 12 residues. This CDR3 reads CASSYGVSGAFF. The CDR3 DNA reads TGTGCCAGCAGTTACGGCGTCAGTGGAGCTTTCTTT.

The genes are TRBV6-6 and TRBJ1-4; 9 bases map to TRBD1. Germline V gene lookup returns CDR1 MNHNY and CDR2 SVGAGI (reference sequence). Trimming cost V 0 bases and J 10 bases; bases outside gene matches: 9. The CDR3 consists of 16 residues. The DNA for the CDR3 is TGTGCCAGCAGTTACTCCGGCGACAGGGGGATGGGAAAACTGTTTTTT. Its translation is CASSYSGDRGMGKLFF.

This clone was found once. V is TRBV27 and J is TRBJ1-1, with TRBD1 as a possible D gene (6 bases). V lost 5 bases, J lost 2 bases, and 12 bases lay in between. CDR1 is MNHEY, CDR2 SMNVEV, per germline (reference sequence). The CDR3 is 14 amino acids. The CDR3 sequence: CASSPQGLNTEAFF. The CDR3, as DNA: TGTGCCAGCAGTCCCCAGGGGTTAAACACTGAAGCTTTCTTT.

Written as DNA, the CDR3 is TGTGCCAGCAGTTACCTTTTTACAGGGGGCCCCACCGGGGAGCTGTTTTTT. Protein product: CASSYLFTGGPTGELFF. The genes are TRBV7-9 and TRBJ2-2; 9 bases are shared with TRBD1. CDR1 and CDR2 from the germline V gene are SEHNR and FQNEAQ (reference sequence). This CDR3 comprises 17 residues. J lost 4 bases, V lost 6 bases, and 12 bases had no gene match.

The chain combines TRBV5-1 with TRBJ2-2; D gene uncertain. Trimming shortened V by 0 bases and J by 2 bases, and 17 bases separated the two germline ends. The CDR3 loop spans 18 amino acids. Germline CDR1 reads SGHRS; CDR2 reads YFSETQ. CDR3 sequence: CASSLAGVGSFNTGELFF. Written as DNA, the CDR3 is TGCGCCAGCAGCTTGGCTGGGGTTGGGTCTTTCAACACCGGGGAGCTGTTTTTT.

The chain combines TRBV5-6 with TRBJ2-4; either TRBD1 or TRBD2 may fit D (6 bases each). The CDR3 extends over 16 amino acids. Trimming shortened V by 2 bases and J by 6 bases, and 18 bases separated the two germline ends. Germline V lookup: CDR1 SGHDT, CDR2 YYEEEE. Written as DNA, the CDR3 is TGTGCCAGCAGCTTCGGAGGGGGACGGCAACTAAACATTCAGTACTTC. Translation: CASSFGGGRQLNIQYF.

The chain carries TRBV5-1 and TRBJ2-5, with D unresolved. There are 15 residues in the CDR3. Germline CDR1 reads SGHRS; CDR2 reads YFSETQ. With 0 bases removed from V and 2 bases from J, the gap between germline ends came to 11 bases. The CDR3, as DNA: TGCGCCAGCAGCTTGGCCCGGGCAGAGCAAGAGACCCAGTACTTC. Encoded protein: CASSLARAEQETQYF.

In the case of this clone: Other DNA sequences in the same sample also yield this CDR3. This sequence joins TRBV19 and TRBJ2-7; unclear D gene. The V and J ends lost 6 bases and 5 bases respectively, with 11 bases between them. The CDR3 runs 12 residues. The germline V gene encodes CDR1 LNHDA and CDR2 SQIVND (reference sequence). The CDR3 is CASSPNSHEQYF. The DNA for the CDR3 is TGTGCCAGTAGCCCCAATTCGCACGAGCAGTACTTC.

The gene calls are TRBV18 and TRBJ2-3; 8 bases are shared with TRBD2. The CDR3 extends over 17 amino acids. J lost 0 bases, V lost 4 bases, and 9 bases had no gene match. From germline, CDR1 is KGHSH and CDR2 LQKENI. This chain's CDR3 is CASSQETSGASTDTQYF. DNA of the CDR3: TGTGCCAGCTCACAAGAAACTAGCGGAGCTAGCACAGATACGCAGTATTTT.

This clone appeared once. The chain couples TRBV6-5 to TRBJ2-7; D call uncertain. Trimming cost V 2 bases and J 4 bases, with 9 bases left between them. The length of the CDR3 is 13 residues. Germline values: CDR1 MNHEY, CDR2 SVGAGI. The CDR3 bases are TGTGCCAGCAGTTACGGGGTTTCGTACGAGCAGTACTTC. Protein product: CASSYGVSYEQYF.

This chain's CDR3 is CASKGLEDEQYF. The CDR3 DNA is TGTGCCAGCAAGGGACTAGAGGACGAGCAGTACTTC. The chain employs TRBV2 and TRBJ2-7, with TRBD2 identical over 8 bases. Germline trimming cut 7 bases from V and 5 bases from J; bases unmatched to any gene: 4. Per the germline V gene, CDR1 is SNHLY and CDR2 is FYNNEI. CDR3 length: 12 residues.

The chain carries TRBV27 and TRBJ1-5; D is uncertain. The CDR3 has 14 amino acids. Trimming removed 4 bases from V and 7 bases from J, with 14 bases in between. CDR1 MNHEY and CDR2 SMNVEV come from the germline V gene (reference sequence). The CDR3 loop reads CASSSMPHFQPQHF. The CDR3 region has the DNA TGTGCCAGCAGTTCGATGCCCCACTTCCAGCCCCAGCATTTT.